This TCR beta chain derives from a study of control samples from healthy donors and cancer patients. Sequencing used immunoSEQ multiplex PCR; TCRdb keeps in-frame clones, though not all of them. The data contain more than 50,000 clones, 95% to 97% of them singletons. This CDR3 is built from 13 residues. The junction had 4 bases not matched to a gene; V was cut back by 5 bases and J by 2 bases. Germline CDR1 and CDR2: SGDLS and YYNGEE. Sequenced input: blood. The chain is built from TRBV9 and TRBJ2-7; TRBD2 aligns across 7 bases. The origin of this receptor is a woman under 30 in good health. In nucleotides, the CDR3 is TGTGCCAGCAGTGCCGGGACTACCTACGAGCAGTACTTC. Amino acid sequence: CASSAGTTYEQYF.